The entry below describes one TCR beta chain. CDR3 size: 14 residues. Between the trimmed V and J ends, which lost 2 bases and 9 bases, there was a span of 14 bases. In germline, CDR1 is MDHEN, CDR2 SYDVKM. Grouping used clinical history reported by participants in a survey and questionnaire. This sample is part of a study of blood T cell repertoires in COVID-19. Study background: Sample material is recorded as cDNA or gDNA derived from T cells, B-cell-depleted T cells, or PBMCs.

Authors' methods: For nucleated cells, counts were estimated from reference gene primer amplification. The repertoire was sequenced with immunoSEQ multiplex PCR; TCRdb's copy has only in-frame clones and lacks some. D and trimming were read from the DNA, whereas the V and J calls and clone size are those reported in that table. The sample records about 310,000 clones, about 88% being singletons. This TCR came from a woman between 35 and 50 years old who had recovered from COVID-19. Input material: PBMCs or T cells enriched from blood (not recorded which). The chain uses TRBV28 and TRBJ1-5; weak D call: TRBD1 (5 bases). The CDR3 region is CASSLPGSIGPQHF. CDR3 coding DNA: TGTGCCAGCAGTTTACCAGGGTCCATAGGGCCCCAGCATTTT.